These 17 T cell receptor beta chains share one sample of origin, sequenced in a study of cytomegalovirus exposure and HLA in healthy donors. Primers: 60 Vbeta forward and 13 Jbeta reverse. Method: immunoSEQ multiplex PCR; TCRdb's copy keeps in-frame clones and lacks some. The sample includes around 91,000 clones, roughly nine tenths of them seen just once. What was sequenced was PBMCs. These receptors were obtained from a man younger than 40 in good health and CMV-seropositive.

This rearrangement joins TRBV6-5 to TRBJ1-3; D is possibly TRBD1 (5 bases). V lost 5 bases to trimming and J lost 1 base, with 9 bases between them. CDR1 is MNHEY and CDR2 is SVGAGI in the germline V gene. The CDR3 runs to 14 residues. Written as DNA, the CDR3 is TGTGCCAGCAGTCCTCAGGGTTCTGGAAACACCATATATTTT. Residues: CASSPQGSGNTIYF.

This chain connects TRBV19 to TRBJ1-1; 9 positions match TRBD1. V dropped 4 bases and J dropped 1; count of bases not matched to a gene: 4. The CDR3 has 15 amino acids. Germline V gene data show CDR1 as LNHDA and CDR2 as SQIVND (reference sequence). Written as DNA, the CDR3 is TGTGCCAGTAGTACCCAGGGACAGGGGAACACTGAAGCTTTCTTT. As protein: CASSTQGQGNTEAFF.

The rearrangement joins TRBV15 to TRBJ2-2; D not certain. Trimming removed 4 bases at V and 6 bases at J, with 15 bases between. CDR1 and CDR2 from the germline V gene are LNHNV and YYDKDF (reference sequence). The length of the CDR3 is 15 residues. CDR3 sequence reads: CATSNLDEWSGELFF. The CDR3 DNA is TGTGCCACCAGCAATCTAGATGAGTGGTCCGGGGAGCTGTTTTTT.

The rearrangement joins TRBV2 to TRBJ2-3; no reliable D call. Trimming left V 4 bases short and J 0 bases short, with 14 bases between. CDR1 and CDR2 from the germline V gene are SNHLY and FYNNEI. CDR3 length equals 16 residues. CDR3 sequence reads: CASSALTSSSTDTQYF. CDR3 coding DNA: TGTGCCAGCAGTGCACTAACGAGTTCTAGCACAGATACGCAGTATTTT.

This clone was counted only a few times. The gene calls are TRBV5-1 and TRBJ2-7, with 7 bases lining up with TRBD1. Germline CDR1 reads SGHRS; CDR2 reads YFSETQ. The CDR3 runs 15 residues. J lost 3 bases, V lost 4 bases, and 10 bases had no gene match. This chain's CDR3 is CASSPTVDRDYEQYF. In DNA, the CDR3 is TGCGCCAGCAGCCCGACGGTAGACAGGGACTACGAGCAGTACTTC.

This clone is a singleton in its sample. The V gene is TRBV27, the J gene TRBJ2-1; the match to TRBD2 covers 8 bases. This CDR3 comprises 14 residues. The germline CDR1 and CDR2 sequences are MNHEY and SMNVEV (reference sequence). J lost 3 bases, V lost 6 bases, and 4 bases had no gene match. CDR3 sequence reads: CASSSGTSYNEQFF. The CDR3 DNA reads as TGTGCCAGCAGCTCCGGGACTAGCTACAATGAGCAGTTCTTC.

V gene TRBV7-2 combines with J gene TRBJ2-3, with no clear D. Per the germline V gene, CDR1 is SGHTA and CDR2 is FQGNSA. The CDR3 extends over 13 amino acids. V was shortened by 2 bases and J by 4 bases, with 7 bases between the two germline ends. The CDR3 loop is CASSLSHPDTQYF. The CDR3 DNA reads as TGTGCCAGCAGCTTATCCCATCCAGATACGCAGTATTTT. Looking up the rest from reference TRBV7-2 and TRBJ2-3 gives the full variable domain: GAGVSQSPSNKVTEKGKDVELRCDPISGHTALYWYRQSLGQGLEFLIYFQGNSAPDKSGLPSDRFSAERTGGSVSTLTIQRTQQEDSAVYLCASSLSHPDTQYFGPGTRLTVL.

This sequence joins TRBV9 and TRBJ1-4, with D maybe TRBD1 (5 bases). The CDR3 totals 15 residues. The V gene's germline CDR1 is SGDLS and CDR2 YYNGEE. V lost 0 bases and J 5 bases, leaving 11 bases between the germline ends. CDR3 amino acids: CASSVDTGLNEKLFF. CDR3 bases: TGTGCCAGCAGCGTAGATACAGGCCTAAATGAAAAACTGTTTTTT.

V and J are TRBV9 and TRBJ2-1; 9 nucleotides match TRBD1. The CDR3 runs to 14 residues. The germline V gene encodes CDR1 SGDLS and CDR2 YYNGEE. The trim removed 3 bases at V and 3 bases at J, leaving 1 base unmatched. The CDR3, as DNA: TGTGCCAGCAGCGGGGACAGGGACTACAATGAGCAGTTCTTC. It translates to CASSGDRDYNEQFF. The full variable domain, with the rest looked up from reference TRBV9 and TRBJ2-1, is DSGVTQTPKHLITATGQRVTLRCSPRSGDLSVYWYQQSLDQGLQFLIQYYNGEERAKGNILERFSAQQFPDLHSELNLSSLELGDSALYFCASSGDRDYNEQFFGPGTRLTVL.

The chain uses TRBV2 and TRBJ2-4; weak D call: TRBD1 (6 bases). Trimming took off 4 bases at V and 0 bases at J, with 10 bases between the two ends. The CDR3 is 15 residues long. Germline V lookup: CDR1 SNHLY, CDR2 FYNNEI. The CDR3 nucleotides are TGTGCCAGCAGTGGGATCAGGGGAGCCAAAAACATTCAGTACTTC. Protein sequence: CASSGIRGAKNIQYF.

J is TRBJ2-1 and V is TRBV6-6, with 10 bases fitting TRBD2. The CDR3 consists of 16 residues. The germline gives CDR1 MNHNY, CDR2 SVGAGI (reference sequence). Trimming removed 6 bases from V and 9 bases from J; junction bases left unmatched: 14. CDR3 region: CASRPVLAGLGGEQFF. In DNA, the CDR3 is TGTGCCAGCAGACCCGTACTAGCGGGGTTGGGGGGTGAGCAGTTCTTC.

In its sample, this clone was seen once. This chain connects TRBV7-9 to TRBJ2-7, with TRBD2 identical over 9 bases. The CDR3 spans 13 residues. Germline trimming cut 7 bases from V and 3 bases from J; bases unmatched to any gene: 4. CDR1 is SEHNR and CDR2 is FQNEAQ in the germline V gene (reference sequence). CDR3 sequence (DNA): TGTGCCAGCAACAGACTAGCGGACTACGAGCAGTACTTC. Its protein product is CASNRLADYEQYF.

The genes are TRBV18 and TRBJ1-5; 7 positions agree with TRBD1. V lost 6 bases and J lost 2; bases outside the gene matches: 1. The CDR3 runs to 13 residues. CDR1 is KGHSH and CDR2 is LQKENI in the germline V gene. The CDR3 DNA reads as TGTGCCAGCTCTGGACAGGGCAATCAGCCCCAGCATTTT. Protein product: CASSGQGNQPQHF.

The table lists this clone with a few counts. The chain joins TRBV2 to TRBJ1-3; tentative D call: TRBD1 (6 bases). The CDR3 length is 16 residues. V was shortened by 3 bases and J by 1 base, with 13 bases between the two germline ends. CDR1 and CDR2 (germline): SNHLY, FYNNEI. The CDR3 loop reads CASSDGRGRSGNTIYF. The CDR3 nucleotides read TGTGCCAGCAGTGACGGCAGGGGAAGGTCTGGAAACACCATATATTTT.

This rearrangement joins TRBV27 to TRBJ1-1; 7 positions agree with TRBD1. The germline V gene has CDR1 MNHEY and CDR2 SMNVEV (reference sequence). The CDR3 runs to 15 residues. V was clipped by 6 bases and J by 2 bases; unmatched bases: 9. The DNA for the CDR3 is TGTGCCAGCAGCAAACAGGGGATGGGAAACACTGAAGCTTTCTTT. Its translation: CASSKQGMGNTEAFF.

The chain carries TRBV5-1 and TRBJ2-7; 9 bases are shared with TRBD2. Losses at the gene ends were 1 base for V and 0 bases for J; bases not matched to a gene: 5. The germline V gene has CDR1 SGHRS and CDR2 YFSETQ. This CDR3 contains 16 residues. CDR3: CASSLYPAGGSYEQYF. The CDR3 DNA is TGCGCCAGCAGCTTGTATCCAGCGGGGGGCTCCTACGAGCAGTACTTC. Variable domain in full (rest from reference TRBV5-1 and TRBJ2-7): KAGVTQTPRYLIKTRGQQVTLSCSPISGHRSVSWYQQTPGQGLQFLFEYFSETQRNKGNFPGRFSGRQFSNSRSEMNVSTLELGDSALYLCASSLYPAGGSYEQYFGPGTRLTVT.

The rearrangement links TRBV28 to TRBJ2-5; a possible D gene is TRBD2 (5 bases). CDR1 and CDR2 (germline): MDHEN, SYDVKM. V lost 5 bases and J lost 5, with 15 bases in between. The CDR3 spans 14 residues. The CDR3 spells CASSPTDSWETQYF. CDR3 in DNA: TGTGCCAGCAGTCCTACGGACTCGTGGGAGACCCAGTACTTC.